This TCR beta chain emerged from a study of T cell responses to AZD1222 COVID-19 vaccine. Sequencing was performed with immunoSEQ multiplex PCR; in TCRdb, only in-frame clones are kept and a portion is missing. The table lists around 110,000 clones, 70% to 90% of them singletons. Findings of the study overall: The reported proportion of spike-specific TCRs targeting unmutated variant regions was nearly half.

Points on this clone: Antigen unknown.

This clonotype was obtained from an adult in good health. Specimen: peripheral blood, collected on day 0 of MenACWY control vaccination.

This CDR3 reads CASSIGGAEDTQYF. CDR3 sequence (DNA): TGCGCCAGCAGCATCGGGGGGGCCGAAGATACGCAGTATTTT. The chain has TRBV5-1 and TRBJ2-3, with TRBD2 matching 8 bases. The CDR3 consists of 14 residues. Germline V gene lookup returns CDR1 SGHRS and CDR2 YFSETQ. V shed 4 bases and J 5 bases; nucleotides not matched to a gene: 6.